One sample yielded the 13 T cell receptor beta chains listed below, sequenced in a study of CD8 T cells in ankylosing spondylitis. A single record per CDR3 protein comes from TCRdb applying MiXCR to the 5' RACE reads. The table includes fewer than 750,000 distinct CDR3 sequences, under 20% detected once. Their antigens remain unidentified. Notes on the study in general: For ankylosing spondylitis blood, a TCR beta motif of under ten highly homologous variants appeared characteristic.

Sequencing was done on a sample of blood, either unsorted or a sorted T cell fraction (not recorded which). These receptors were taken from a male donor with ankylosing spondylitis.

The DNA of the CDR3 is TGTGCCAGCAGTTTAGCATCCGTAGCGGGAGTCTACGAGCAGTACTTC. Translation gives CASSLASVAGVYEQYF. The rearrangement joins TRBV12-3 or TRBV12-4 to TRBJ2-7; 9 bases are shared with TRBD2. The CDR3 sequence is 16 residues long. The junction had 6 bases not matched to a gene; V was cut back by 0 bases and J by 3 bases.

This clonotype has more than one count but fewer than ten. This chain links TRBV12-3 or TRBV12-4 with TRBJ2-7; a possible D gene is TRBD1 (5 bases). The CDR3 extends over 14 amino acids. Trimming removed 1 base at V and 3 bases at J, with 10 bases between. Here the CDR3 DNA reads TGTGCCAGCAGTTTAGAGGGGTTTCGCTACGAGCAGTACTTC. Amino acid sequence: CASSLEGFRYEQYF.

In this sample, this clonotype turned up a few times. The chain links TRBV6-2 or TRBV6-3 to TRBJ2-6; D not certain. There are 14 residues in the CDR3. CDR1 is MNHEY, CDR2 SVGEGT, per germline. V dropped 8 bases and J dropped 0 bases, with 8 bases sitting between them. The CDR3 nucleotides are TGTGCCAGCGGAAGGAGCTCTGGGGCCAACGTCCTGACTTTC. It specifies CASGRSSGANVLTF.

This clonotype has only a few counts. This chain connects TRBV11-2 to TRBJ2-1; the D is unclear. This CDR3 is built from 14 residues. V was cut by 5 bases and J by 7 bases, with 15 bases left in between. Germline V gene data show CDR1 as SGHAT and CDR2 as FQNNGV. The CDR3 sequence is CASSPLWATNEQFF. The CDR3 nucleotides read TGTGCCAGCAGCCCTCTCTGGGCGACGAATGAGCAGTTCTTC.

This rearrangement joins TRBV12-3 or TRBV12-4 to TRBJ2-7, with no clear D. This CDR3 has 13 residues. Trimming removed 5 bases from V and 2 bases from J, with 10 bases in between. The CDR3 region has the DNA TGTGCCAGCAGTACTGCAAGCCCCTACGAGCAGTACTTC. This gives the protein CASSTASPYEQYF.

The V gene is TRBV28, the J gene TRBJ1-2; D unclear. Germline-derived CDR1 and CDR2 are MDHEN and SYDVKM. Between the trimmed V and J ends, which lost 10 bases and 4 bases, there was a span of 13 bases. The CDR3 extends over 12 amino acids. The CDR3 is CAILLGSYGYTF. CDR3 in DNA: TGTGCCATTTTGCTTGGGTCCTATGGCTACACCTTC.

V gene TRBV30 combines with J gene TRBJ2-7; D not resolved. The CDR3 spans 13 residues. Trimming removed 2 bases from V and 2 bases from J, with 10 bases in between. Germline V gene sequence: CDR1 GTSNPN, CDR2 SVGIG (reference sequence). The CDR3 DNA reads as TGTGCCTGGAGTTTGTCCAACCCCTACGAGCAGTACTTC. It translates to CAWSLSNPYEQYF.

The chain joins TRBV20-1 to TRBJ2-2; D is unclear. Between the trimmed V and J ends, which lost 4 bases and 0 bases, there was a span of 9 bases. Germline V lookup: CDR1 DFQATT, CDR2 SNEGSKA (reference sequence). CDR3 length: 14 amino acids. DNA of the CDR3: TGCAGTGCTACACCGACACCGAACACCGGGGAGCTGTTTTTT. Its translation: CSATPTPNTGELFF.

The chain joins TRBV28 to TRBJ2-2, with D possibly being TRBD1 (5 bases). Trimming took 3 bases from V and 6 from J, leaving 14 bases between them. Germline V gives CDR1 MDHEN, CDR2 SYDVKM. The CDR3 loop spans 15 amino acids. CDR3 in amino acids: CASSLPREGAGELFF. The CDR3 nucleotides are TGTGCCAGCAGTTTGCCCAGGGAAGGGGCCGGGGAGCTGTTTTTT.

This clonotype showed up just a few times. The CDR3 coding sequence is TGTGCCAGCAGCCAAAGCCAGGGGCATCAGCCCCAGCATTTT. Residues: CASSQSQGHQPQHF. The rearrangement links TRBV3-1 to TRBJ1-5; D might be TRBD1 (6 bases). The CDR3 consists of 14 residues. Germline V gene sequence: CDR1 LGHDT, CDR2 YNNKEL (reference sequence). Trimming took 2 bases from V and 5 from J, leaving 10 bases between them.

The V gene is TRBV4-1, the J gene TRBJ1-3; 10 bases agree with TRBD1. The CDR3 is 18 amino acids. V dropped 1 base and J dropped 1; count of bases not matched to a gene: 7. Germline loops: CDR1 MGHRA, CDR2 YSYEKL. The CDR3: CASSQVPGTGESGNTIYF. The CDR3 DNA reads TGCGCCAGCAGCCAAGTTCCCGGGACAGGGGAATCTGGAAACACCATATATTTT.

As DNA, the CDR3 is TGCGCCAGCAGCCTAGACAGGGGAAGTGGGGGCGAGCAGTACTTC. It yields the protein CASSLDRGSGGEQYF. The chain uses TRBV5-1 and TRBJ2-7, with 8 bases fitting TRBD1. The CDR3 is 15 amino acids. The germline V gene encodes CDR1 SGHRS and CDR2 YFSETQ. J lost 6 bases, V lost 4 bases, and 12 bases had no gene match.

This chain links TRBV10-3 with TRBJ2-7; D unclear. The germline gives CDR1 ENHRY, CDR2 SYGVKD. V dropped 2 bases and J dropped 2 bases, with 10 bases sitting between them. The CDR3 consists of 14 residues. CDR3 coding DNA: TGTGCCATCAGTGAGCGTCAGGTCCCCTACGAGCAGTACTTC. This translates into CAISERQVPYEQYF.